This T cell receptor (beta chain) was retrieved from a study of blood T cell repertoires in COVID-19. Trimming stripped 0 bases from V and 3 bases from J, with 9 bases between. Looked up from germline, CDR1 is LGHNA and CDR2 is YSLEER. CDR3 length: 15 residues. TCRdb keeps only in-frame clones here, not all; method: immunoSEQ multiplex PCR. The data show around 180,000 clones, 85% seen once. The genes are TRBV4-3 and TRBJ1-5; maybe TRBD1 (5 bases). The material sequenced was peripheral blood. The TCR originated in a person aged 65-85 years with COVID-19, enrolled during active disease. CDR3 protein: CASSQDFRDNQPQHF. Here the CDR3 DNA reads TGCGCCAGCAGCCAAGATTTCAGGGACAATCAGCCCCAGCATTTT.